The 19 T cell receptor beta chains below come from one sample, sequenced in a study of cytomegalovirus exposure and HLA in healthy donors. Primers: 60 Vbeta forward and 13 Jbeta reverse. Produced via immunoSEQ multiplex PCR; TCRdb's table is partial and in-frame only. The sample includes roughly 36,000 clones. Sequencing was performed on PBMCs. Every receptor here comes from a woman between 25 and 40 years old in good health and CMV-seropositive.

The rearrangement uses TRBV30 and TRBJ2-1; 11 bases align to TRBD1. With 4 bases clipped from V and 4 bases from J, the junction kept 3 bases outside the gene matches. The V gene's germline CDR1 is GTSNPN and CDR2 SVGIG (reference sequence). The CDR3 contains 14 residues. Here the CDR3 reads CAWTDRGLYNEQFF. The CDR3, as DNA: TGTGCCTGGACGGACAGGGGGCTTTACAATGAGCAGTTCTTC.

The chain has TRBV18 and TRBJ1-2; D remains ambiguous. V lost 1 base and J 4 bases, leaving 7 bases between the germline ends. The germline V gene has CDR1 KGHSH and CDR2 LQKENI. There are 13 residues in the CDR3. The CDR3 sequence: CASSPQGGYGYTF. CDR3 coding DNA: TGTGCCAGCTCACCACAAGGCGGCTATGGCTACACCTTC. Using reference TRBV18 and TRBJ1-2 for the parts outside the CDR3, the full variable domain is NAGVMQNPRHLVRRRGQEARLRCSPMKGHSHVYWYRQLPEEGLKFMVYLQKENIIDESGMPKERFSAEFPKEGPSILRIQQVVRGDSAAYFCASSPQGGYGYTFGSGTRLTVV.

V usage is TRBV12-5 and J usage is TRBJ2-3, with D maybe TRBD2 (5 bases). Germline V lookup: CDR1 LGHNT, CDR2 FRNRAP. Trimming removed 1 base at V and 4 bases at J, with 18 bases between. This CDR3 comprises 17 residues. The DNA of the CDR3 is TGTGCTAGTGGTTTGGACGACTACCTCCTAAGTCCAGATACGCAGTATTTT. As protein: CASGLDDYLLSPDTQYF.

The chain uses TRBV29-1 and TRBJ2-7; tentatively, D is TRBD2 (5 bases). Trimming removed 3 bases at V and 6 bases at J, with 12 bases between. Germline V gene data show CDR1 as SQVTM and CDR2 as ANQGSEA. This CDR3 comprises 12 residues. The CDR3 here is CSVDRGASEQYF. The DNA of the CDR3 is TGCAGCGTTGATCGGGGAGCTAGCGAGCAGTACTTC.

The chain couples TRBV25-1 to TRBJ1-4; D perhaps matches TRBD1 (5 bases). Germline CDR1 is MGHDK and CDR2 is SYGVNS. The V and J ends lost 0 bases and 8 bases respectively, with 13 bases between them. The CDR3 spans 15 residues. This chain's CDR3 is CASSEYSGGYEKLFF. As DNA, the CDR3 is TGTGCCAGCAGTGAATATTCGGGGGGGTACGAAAAACTGTTTTTT.

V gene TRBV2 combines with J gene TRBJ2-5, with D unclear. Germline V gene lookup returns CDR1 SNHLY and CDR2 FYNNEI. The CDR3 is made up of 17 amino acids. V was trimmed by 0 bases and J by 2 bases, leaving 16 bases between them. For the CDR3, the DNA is TGTGCCAGCAGTGAAGCGCTTCACCAGGCCCCTCAAGAGACCCAGTACTTC. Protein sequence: CASSEALHQAPQETQYF. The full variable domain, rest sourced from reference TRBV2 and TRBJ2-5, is EPEVTQTPSHQVTQMGQEVILRCVPISNHLYFYWYRQILGQKVEFLVSFYNNEISEKSEIFDDQFSVERPDGSNFTLKIRSTKLEDSAMYFCASSEALHQAPQETQYFGPGTRLLVL.

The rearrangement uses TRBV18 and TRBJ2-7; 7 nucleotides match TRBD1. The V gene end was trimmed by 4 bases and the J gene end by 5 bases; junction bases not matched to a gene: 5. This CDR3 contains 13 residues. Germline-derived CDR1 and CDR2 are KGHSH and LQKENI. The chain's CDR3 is CASSRRGNDEQYF. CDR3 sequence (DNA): TGTGCCAGCTCACGCAGGGGGAACGACGAGCAGTACTTC.

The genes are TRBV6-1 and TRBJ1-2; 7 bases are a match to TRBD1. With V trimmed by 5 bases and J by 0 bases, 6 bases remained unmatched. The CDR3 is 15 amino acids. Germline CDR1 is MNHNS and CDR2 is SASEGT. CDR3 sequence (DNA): TGTGCCAGCAGTACCGGGACAGAGCCTAACTATGGCTACACCTTC. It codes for CASSTGTEPNYGYTF.

CDR3 region: CASSYVQGASYEQYF. The CDR3, as DNA: TGTGCCAGCAGTTACGTCCAGGGGGCCTCCTACGAGCAGTACTTC. The genes are TRBV6-5 and TRBJ2-7; 8 nucleotides match TRBD1. The CDR3 spans 15 residues. V shed 2 bases, J shed 0 bases, and the junction held 3 bases outside the gene matches. Germline V CDR1 and CDR2: MNHEY, SVGAGI.

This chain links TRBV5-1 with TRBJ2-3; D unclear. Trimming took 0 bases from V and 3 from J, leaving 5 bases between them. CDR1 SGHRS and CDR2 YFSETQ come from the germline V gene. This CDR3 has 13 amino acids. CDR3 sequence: CASSLARTDTQYF. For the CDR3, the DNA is TGCGCCAGCAGCTTGGCCAGGACAGATACGCAGTATTTT.

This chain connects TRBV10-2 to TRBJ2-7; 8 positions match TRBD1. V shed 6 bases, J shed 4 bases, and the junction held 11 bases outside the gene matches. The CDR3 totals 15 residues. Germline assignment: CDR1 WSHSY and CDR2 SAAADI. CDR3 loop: CASSGQGDPSYEQYF. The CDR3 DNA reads TGCGCCAGCAGCGGACAGGGTGACCCTTCTTACGAGCAGTACTTC.

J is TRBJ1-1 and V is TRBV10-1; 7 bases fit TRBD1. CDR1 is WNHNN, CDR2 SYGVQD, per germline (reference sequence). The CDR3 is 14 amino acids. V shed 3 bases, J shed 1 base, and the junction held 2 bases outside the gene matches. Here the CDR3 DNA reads TGCGCCAGCAGTGAAGACAGGGCGAACACTGAAGCTTTCTTT. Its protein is CASSEDRANTEAFF.

Written as DNA, the CDR3 is TGTGCCAGCAGTGTAAGCCGGGAGAATGGCTACACCTTC. The encoded protein is CASSVSRENGYTF. The chain recombines TRBV2 with TRBJ1-2; D is ambiguous. V was pared by 4 bases and J by 6 bases, with 12 bases between. Germline CDR1 reads SNHLY; CDR2 reads FYNNEI. The CDR3 loop spans 13 amino acids.

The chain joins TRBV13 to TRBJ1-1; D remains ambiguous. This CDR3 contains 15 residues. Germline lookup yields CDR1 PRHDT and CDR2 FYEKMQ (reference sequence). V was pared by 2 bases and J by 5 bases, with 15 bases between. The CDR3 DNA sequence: TGTGCCAGCAGCTTAATAACGGGAGTTACGACTGAAGCTTTCTTT. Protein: CASSLITGVTTEAFF.

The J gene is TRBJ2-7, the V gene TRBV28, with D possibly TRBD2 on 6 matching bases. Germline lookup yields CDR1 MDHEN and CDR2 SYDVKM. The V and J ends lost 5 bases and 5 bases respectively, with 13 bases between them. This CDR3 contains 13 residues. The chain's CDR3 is CASSLSAGHEQYF. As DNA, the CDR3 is TGTGCCAGCAGTCTATCGGCGGGACACGAGCAGTACTTC.

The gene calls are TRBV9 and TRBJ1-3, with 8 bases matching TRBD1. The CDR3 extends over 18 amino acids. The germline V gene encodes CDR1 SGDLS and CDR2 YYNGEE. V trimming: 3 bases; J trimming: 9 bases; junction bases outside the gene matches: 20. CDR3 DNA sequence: TGTGCCAGCAGCGCTCGCCGGACAGGGAAACGGTTAGTAGGCACCATATATTTT. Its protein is CASSARRTGKRLVGTIYF.

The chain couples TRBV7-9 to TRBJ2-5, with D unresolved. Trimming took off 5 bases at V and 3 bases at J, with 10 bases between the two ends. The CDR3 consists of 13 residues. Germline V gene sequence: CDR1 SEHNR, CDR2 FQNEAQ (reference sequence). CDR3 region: CASSPLRKETQYF. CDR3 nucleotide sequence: TGTGCCAGCAGCCCCCTGAGGAAAGAGACCCAGTACTTC.

CDR3 residues: CASRERGLNTEAFF. In DNA form, the CDR3 reads TGTGCCAGCAGAGAAAGGGGTTTGAACACTGAAGCTTTCTTT. J is TRBJ1-1 and V is TRBV6-1, with D perhaps matching TRBD1 (5 bases). V was pared by 6 bases and J by 0 bases, with 11 bases between. Germline CDR1 is MNHNS and CDR2 is SASEGT. CDR3 length: 14 amino acids.

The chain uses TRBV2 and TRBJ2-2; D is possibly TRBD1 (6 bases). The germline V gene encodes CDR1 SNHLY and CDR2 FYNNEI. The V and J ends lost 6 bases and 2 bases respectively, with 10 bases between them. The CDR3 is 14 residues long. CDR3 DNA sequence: TGTGCCAGCAGCGACAGGACTAACACCGGGGAGCTGTTTTTT. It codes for CASSDRTNTGELFF.